This T cell receptor (beta chain) was captured by sequencing in a study of cytomegalovirus exposure and HLA in healthy donors (TCRdb year 2017). Looking at the study overall: In an earlier analysis of 450 to 750 of the donors, 276 Gb of sequence data and about 110 million unique TCR beta sequences from 150 million to 200 million T cells were reported. Rather than using new phenotypic data, the later analysis identified candidate immune exposures from TCR beta sequences and from how often those sequences occurred across donors. To study patterns of TCR occurrence, a later analysis re-analyzed previously published TCR beta repertoires from hundreds of donors and added high-resolution HLA genotyping. Typing coverage differed by locus: A, B, C, DRB1 and DQB1 were typed in about 620-640 donors, DQA1 in roughly 510, DPA1 in around 600, and DPB1 in 400 to 480. The study aimed to test whether cataloging public T cell receptors could reveal signatures of past pathogen exposure. Roughly 290 gigabases of sequencing data and roughly 80 million unique TCR sequences made up an early release that covered several hundred HLA-typed donors. Using immunosequencing, the study profiled T cell repertoires from about 650 subjects and related those repertoires to cytomegalovirus serostatus. Five DR-DQ haplotypes were treated as single units for association and clustering because of strong linkage in the cohort. Of the 300 to 400 genotyped donors, over 70% fell in the genetic ancestry cluster associated with self-reported Caucasian donors. To predict cytomegalovirus infection status, the study brought together high-throughput TCR immunosequencing, statistical association of individual TCRs with disease status, and machine learning. Donor age, sex, ethnicity and CMV serostatus were collected together with the repertoire data. To decide whether each TCR beta V gene segment behaved as functional or pseudogenic, an earlier analysis of some 600 of the donors relied on high-throughput TCR beta sequencing. Class I and class II HLA loci were covered by the typing at four-digit resolution. A later genetic analysis took genome-wide SNP genotypes for about 55% of the 666 donors and used that subset as a discovery cohort. Besides the first cohort of roughly 640 subjects, a separate validation cohort made up of roughly 120 different subjects was used. All discovery cohort repertoires had been generated using a single sequencing platform. On average, over 200,000 unique TCR beta nucleotide sequences were sequenced per donor among a few hundred genotyped donors of the cohort, with 15% to 20% of those sequences being non-productive. Paper-wide results and their limitations: Some IMGT-functional V segments, including TRBV6-2 and TRBV6-3, could not be told apart with the 87-base-pair reads, so those segments were excluded. Cytomegalovirus status was reported to be diagnosed by the classifier with high specificity and sensitivity in both the original and validation cohorts. Presence/absence analyses assumed roughly uniform sequencing depth across donors, an assumption that may not hold. Three of the identified cytomegalovirus-associated TCR beta chains were confirmed in vitro to be specific for cytomegalovirus antigens. In a later analysis, the rate of TCR association differed among HLA loci, with DRB1 alleles having the most associated TCRs and HLA-C alleles having the fewest. In a later analysis, most CMV-associated TCR beta chains were found to appear HLA-restricted, with HLA associations seemingly driven largely by CMV exposure. Only TCR beta chains were sequenced in this cohort, and the absence of alpha or paired-chain data limited detectable features. In an earlier analysis of approximately 590 of the donors, most TCR beta V segments appeared in productive rearrangements about 87% or about 30% of the time, broadly matching IMGT annotations. Compared with equally common non-associated chains, HLA-associated TCR beta chains in a later analysis were more clonally expanded and had lower generation probabilities. A later analysis reported that several top co-occurrence clusters appeared linked to parvovirus B19, influenza, CMV and Epstein-Barr virus. Compared with the approximately 700-donor mean, donors in an Asian-associated ancestry cluster had fewer N-insertions in productive TCRs, according to a later genetic analysis. The earlier analysis of 587 of the donors excluded 15 to 20 rarely observed V segments, including chromosome 9 orphons, because counts were too low. A cluster of highly shared sequence variants was judged likely to represent a technical artifact of the sequencing pipeline. Correlated functional status among segregating V segments might reflect linkage disequilibrium, but an unknown experimental factor could not be ruled out. Because HLA typing was missing for some donors at each locus, association tests included only the typed subset. A later analysis associated 15,000 to 20,000 TCR beta sequences with specific HLA alleles at a false discovery rate of 0.05. For the cohort, immune exposure information was limited to CMV serostatus. When HLA alleles, especially DR and DQ, strongly co-occurred, TCR associations were difficult to assign to individual alleles. A further reported finding was that TCR beta sequences accurately predicted the HLA-A and HLA-B alleles for most subjects in the first cohort. An association between a missense DCLRE1C variant and V-gene and J-gene trimming of TCR beta chains was found in a later genetic analysis and replicated in an independent cohort. Across donors, most TCR sequences were observed very rarely, whereas some public TCRs were present in many individuals. In the study, around 150 TCR beta chains were listed as associated with cytomegalovirus. According to the authors, the approach could potentially be generalized to other disease states and immunological phenotypes.

The cohort comprised 710 or so healthy bone marrow donors. At the time of sampling, every cohort member was nominally healthy, though immune exposures that went unrecorded were likely present. The donor was CMV seropositive and was included in the group of 250 to 300 seropositive cohort members. Each donor provided a peripheral blood sample, and peripheral blood mononuclear cells were used for TCR beta sequencing. Genomic DNA was extracted from the blood cell samples with the Qiagen DNeasy Blood Extraction Kit. To note about this clone: Its antigen is still unknown. Base qualities were left out, and no much larger clone turns up one base away.

The receptor library was made with the immunoSEQ multiplex PCR assay. The multiplex PCR relied on a mix of 60 forward primers for TCR Vbeta segments and 13 reverse primers for TCR Jbeta segments. The CDR3 region of rearranged TCR beta genes was amplified from genomic DNA with a multiplex PCR assay. The amplified TCR beta libraries were sequenced on the Illumina HiSeq System as 87-base-pair reads. The original pipeline was this. A later analysis tallied around 80 million unique TCR beta chains across the 640 or so repertoires, and about 10 million of those chains were shared by two or more donors. A nearest-neighbor algorithm error-corrected the raw reads and collapsed the reads into unique sequences, merging closely related sequences to remove PCR and sequencing errors. Alignment of CDR3 sequences to IMGT reference sequences was used to assign V, D and J gene segments. For a sequence to be retained, a match of at least six nucleotides to both a V gene segment and a J gene segment was required. A rearrangement was called productive if the CDR3 had no stop codons and remained in frame with V and J, and every other rearrangement was called non-productive. CDR3 was defined by IMGT convention, running from the second conserved V-encoded cysteine to the conserved J-encoded phenylalanine. The earlier analysis of about 500 of the donors excluded sequences that lacked an unambiguous match to a single V gene segment. In an earlier analysis of 450 to 700 of the donors, V segments were called functional above 56.7% productive rearrangements and were called segregating when the between-donor standard deviation exceeded 5%. A statistical classification framework was built for diagnosing cytomegalovirus status from the catalog of TCR beta chain sequences. A later analysis assigned V and J genes by comparing TCR nucleotide sequences with IMGT/GENE-DB human TR gene sequences. In a later analysis, CDR3 sequences and most-parsimonious VDJ recombination scenarios were assigned using the TCRdist pipeline. In a later analysis, each TCR beta chain was defined by its CDR3 amino acid sequence together with its V-gene family, and reads lacking a unique V-gene family were excluded. A later analysis removed 600 or so highly shared, low-generation-probability nucleotide sequences to deal with suspected cross-contamination and a sequencing artifact. In a later analysis, a clonal expansion index for each public chain was calculated from normalized within-repertoire ranks of inferred template counts. In a later analysis, generation probabilities were computed with a VDJ recombination model fitted to out-of-frame rearrangements, and the resulting probabilities were checked against IGoR. In a later analysis, hypergeometric tests were used to score TCR-TCR, TCR-HLA and TCR-CMV co-occurrence, with a repertoire-size bias correction applied to TCR pairs. A later analysis estimated false discovery rates by permuting HLA or CMV assignments 20 times. In a later analysis, co-occurring TCRs were grouped using DBSCAN, and TCRdist sequence similarity was added for clustering within HLA-allele-positive subsets. Repertoires with fewer than 30,000 or more than 120,000 public chains, plus five repertoires with anomalous nucleotide sharing, were excluded from co-occurrence clustering. In TCRdb, the immuneACCESS table is reduced to in-frame sequences with V and J assigned. These tables do not hold every clone; where another copy was compared, an unresolved V gene accounts for under half, and the others remain unexplained. That table supplies the V and J calls and clone size; D and trimming were determined from the DNA. The sample data list some 110,000 clones, and around 80% of these were observed just once. Over 4% of the sample rests with the top ten.

Cut back by 5 bases and 5 bases, the V and J ends lie 15 bases apart. The CDR3 runs 15 residues from the cysteine to the phenylalanine. Only the CDR3 DNA is retained, 45 bases long and in frame from the first base. CDR1 and CDR2 were assigned from the germline V gene as MDHEN and SYDVKM. The sequence was collected from a man under 40 in good health and CMV-seropositive. The chain uses TRBV28 and TRBJ1-4; D gene: possibly TRBD1, on 5 matching bases. What was sequenced was PBMCs. The nucleotide sequence is given as TGTGCCAGCAGTGAGCAGCCGGGGGGGAATGAAAAACTGTTTTTT. Translated, it gives CASSEQPGGNEKLFF.